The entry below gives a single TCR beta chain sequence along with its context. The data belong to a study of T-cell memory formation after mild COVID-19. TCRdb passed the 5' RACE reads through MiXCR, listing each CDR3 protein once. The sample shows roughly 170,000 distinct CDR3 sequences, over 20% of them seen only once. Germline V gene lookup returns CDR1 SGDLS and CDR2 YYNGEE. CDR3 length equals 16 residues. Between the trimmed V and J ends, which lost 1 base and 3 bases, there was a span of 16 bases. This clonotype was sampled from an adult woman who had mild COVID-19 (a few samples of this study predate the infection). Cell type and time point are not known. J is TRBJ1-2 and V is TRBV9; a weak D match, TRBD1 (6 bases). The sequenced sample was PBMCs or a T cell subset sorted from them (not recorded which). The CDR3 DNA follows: TGTGCCAGCAGCGTACCTACAGGGAAGGTATACTATGGCTACACCTTC. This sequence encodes CASSVPTGKVYYGYTF.